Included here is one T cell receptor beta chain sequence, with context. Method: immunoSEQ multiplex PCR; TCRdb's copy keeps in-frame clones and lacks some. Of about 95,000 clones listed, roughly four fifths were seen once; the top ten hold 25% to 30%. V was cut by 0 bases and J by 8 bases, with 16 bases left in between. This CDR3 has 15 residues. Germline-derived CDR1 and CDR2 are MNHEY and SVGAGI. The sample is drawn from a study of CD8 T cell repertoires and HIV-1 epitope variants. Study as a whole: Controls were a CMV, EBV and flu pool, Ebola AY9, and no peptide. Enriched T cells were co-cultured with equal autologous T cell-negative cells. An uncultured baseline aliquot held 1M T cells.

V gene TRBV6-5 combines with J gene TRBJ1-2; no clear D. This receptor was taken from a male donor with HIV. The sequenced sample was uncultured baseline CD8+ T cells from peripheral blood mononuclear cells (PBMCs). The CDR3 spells CASSYSSTTLGGYTF. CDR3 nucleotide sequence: TGTGCCAGCAGTTACTCATCGACAACCCTAGGAGGCTACACCTTC.